This T cell receptor (beta chain) was retrieved from a study of cytomegalovirus exposure and HLA in healthy donors. Whole-study results and caveats: Association of 16,951 TCR beta sequences with HLA alleles was found at 0.05 false discovery rate in a later analysis. Among the sequence variants, a highly shared cluster was likely an artifact of sequencing.

Details on this clone: Antigen specificity is unknown.

The CDR3 runs 11 residues. Germline CDR1 reads DFQATT; CDR2 reads SNEGSKA (reference sequence). V lost 5 bases to trimming and J lost 9 bases, with 12 bases between them. All the people who gave samples were healthy bone marrow donors. With 60 Vbeta and 13 Jbeta primers, the PCR was carried out. Here immunoSEQ multiplex PCR was the method, and the copy in TCRdb shows in-frame clones only, minus some. This table has roughly 100,000 clones, roughly 80% appearing once. The chain combines TRBV20-1 with TRBJ2-3, with D tentatively TRBD2 (6 bases). Source material: PBMCs. This sequence was found in a man between 45 and 60 years old in good health and CMV-seropositive. The CDR3 reads CSAGGTLTQYF. DNA for the CDR3: TGCAGTGCTGGTGGGACTTTGACGCAGTATTTT.